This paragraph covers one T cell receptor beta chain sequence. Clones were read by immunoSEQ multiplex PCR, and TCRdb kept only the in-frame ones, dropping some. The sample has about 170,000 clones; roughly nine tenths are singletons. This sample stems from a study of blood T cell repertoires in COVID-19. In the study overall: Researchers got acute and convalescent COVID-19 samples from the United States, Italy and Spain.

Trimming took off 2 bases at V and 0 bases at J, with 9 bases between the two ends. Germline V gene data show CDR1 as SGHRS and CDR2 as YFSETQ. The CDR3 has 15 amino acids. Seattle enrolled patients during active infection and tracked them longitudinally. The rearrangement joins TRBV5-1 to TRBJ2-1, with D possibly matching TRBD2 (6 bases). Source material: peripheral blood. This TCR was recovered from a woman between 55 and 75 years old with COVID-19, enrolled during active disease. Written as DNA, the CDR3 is TGCGCCAGCAGCTTATGGGAGGCCTCCTACAATGAGCAGTTCTTC. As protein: CASSLWEASYNEQFF.